The entry below describes one T cell receptor beta chain. Participants came from some 23 US areas, aged about 18 to 100 years. This sample stems from a study of blood T cell repertoires in COVID-19. The assay was immunoSEQ multiplex PCR, and TCRdb's table has in-frame clones only and misses some. The sample includes 350,000 to 500,000 clones, 88% of them seen just once. The sequenced sample consisted of PBMCs or T cells enriched from blood (not recorded which). This TCR came from a young woman who had been exposed to COVID-19.

The chain's CDR3 is CASSSGQGFYGYTF. The CDR3 nucleotides read TGTGCCAGCAGCTCGGGACAAGGATTCTATGGCTACACCTTC. V usage is TRBV6-5 and J usage is TRBJ1-2, with D possibly being TRBD1 (6 bases). CDR3 length: 14 residues. Trimming stripped 6 bases from V and 4 bases from J, with 15 bases between. From germline, CDR1 is MNHEY and CDR2 SVGAGI.